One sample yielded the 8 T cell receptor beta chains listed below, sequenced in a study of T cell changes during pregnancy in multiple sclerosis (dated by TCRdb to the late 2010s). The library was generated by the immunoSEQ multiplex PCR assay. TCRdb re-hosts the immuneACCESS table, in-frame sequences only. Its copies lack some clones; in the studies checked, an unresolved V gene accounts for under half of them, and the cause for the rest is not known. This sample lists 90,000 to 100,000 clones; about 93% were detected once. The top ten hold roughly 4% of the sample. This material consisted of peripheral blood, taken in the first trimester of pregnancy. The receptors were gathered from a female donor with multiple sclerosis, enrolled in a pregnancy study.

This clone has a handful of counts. This CDR3 is CASSLEDRGFDGYTF. The CDR3 bases are TGTGCCAGCAGCTTAGAGGACAGGGGGTTCGATGGCTACACCTTC. The genes are TRBV7-9 and TRBJ1-2; 10 bases align to TRBD1. V lost 1 base, J lost 6 bases, and 5 bases stayed unmatched. The V gene's germline CDR1 is SEHNR and CDR2 FQNEAQ (reference sequence). The CDR3 length is 15 residues.

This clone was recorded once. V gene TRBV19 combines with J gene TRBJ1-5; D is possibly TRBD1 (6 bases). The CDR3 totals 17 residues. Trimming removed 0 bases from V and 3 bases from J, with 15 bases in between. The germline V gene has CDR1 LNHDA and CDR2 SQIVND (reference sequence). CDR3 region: CASSIDTFGGPNQPQHF. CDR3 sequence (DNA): TGTGCCAGTAGTATAGATACCTTTGGGGGCCCCAATCAGCCCCAGCATTTT. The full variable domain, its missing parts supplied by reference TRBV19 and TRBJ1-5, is DGGITQSPKYLFRKEGQNVTLSCEQNLNHDAMYWYRQDPGQGLRLIYYSQIVNDFQKGDIAEGYSVSREKKESFPLTVTSAQKNPTAFYLCASSIDTFGGPNQPQHFGDGTRLSIL.

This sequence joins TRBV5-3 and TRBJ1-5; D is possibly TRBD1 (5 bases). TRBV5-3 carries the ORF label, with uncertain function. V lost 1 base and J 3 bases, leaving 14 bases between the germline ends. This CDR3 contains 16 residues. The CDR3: CARSLIGGLFNQPQHF. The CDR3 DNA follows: TGTGCCAGAAGCTTGATCGGGGGGTTATTCAATCAGCCCCAGCATTTT.

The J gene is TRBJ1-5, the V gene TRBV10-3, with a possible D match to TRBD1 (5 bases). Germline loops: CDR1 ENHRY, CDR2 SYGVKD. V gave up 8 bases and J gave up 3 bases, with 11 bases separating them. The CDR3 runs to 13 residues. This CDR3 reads CAIQGQYNQPQHF. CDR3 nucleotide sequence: TGTGCCATCCAGGGCCAGTACAATCAGCCCCAGCATTTT.

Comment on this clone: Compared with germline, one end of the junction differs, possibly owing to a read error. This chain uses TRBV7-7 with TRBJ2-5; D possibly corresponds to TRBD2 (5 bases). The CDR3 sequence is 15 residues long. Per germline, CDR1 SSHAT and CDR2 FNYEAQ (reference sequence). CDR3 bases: TGTGCTAGCAGCTTGGCCGGGGAACCCCAAGAGACCCAGTACTTC. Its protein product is CASSLAGEPQETQYF.

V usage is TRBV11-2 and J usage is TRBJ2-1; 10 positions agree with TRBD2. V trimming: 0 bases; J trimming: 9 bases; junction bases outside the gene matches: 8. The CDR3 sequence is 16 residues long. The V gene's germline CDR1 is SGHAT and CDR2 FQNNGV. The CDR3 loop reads CASSLDSSGGAREQFF. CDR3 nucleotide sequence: TGTGCCAGCAGCTTAGACTCAAGCGGGGGGGCCCGTGAGCAGTTCTTC.

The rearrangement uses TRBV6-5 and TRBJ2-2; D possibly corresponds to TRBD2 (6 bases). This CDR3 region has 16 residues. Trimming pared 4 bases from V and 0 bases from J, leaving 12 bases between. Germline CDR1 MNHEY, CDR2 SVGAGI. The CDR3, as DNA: TGTGCCAGCAGTTTTTTTGGAGGGGCGAACACCGGGGAGCTGTTTTTT. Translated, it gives CASSFFGGANTGELFF.

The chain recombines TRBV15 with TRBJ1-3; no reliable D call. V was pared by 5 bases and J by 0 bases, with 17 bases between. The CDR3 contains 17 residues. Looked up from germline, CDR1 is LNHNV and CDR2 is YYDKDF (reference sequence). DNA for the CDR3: TGTGCCACCAGCGGTTCGGAGGGAAAAGGCTCTGGAAACACCATATATTTT. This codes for CATSGSEGKGSGNTIYF.